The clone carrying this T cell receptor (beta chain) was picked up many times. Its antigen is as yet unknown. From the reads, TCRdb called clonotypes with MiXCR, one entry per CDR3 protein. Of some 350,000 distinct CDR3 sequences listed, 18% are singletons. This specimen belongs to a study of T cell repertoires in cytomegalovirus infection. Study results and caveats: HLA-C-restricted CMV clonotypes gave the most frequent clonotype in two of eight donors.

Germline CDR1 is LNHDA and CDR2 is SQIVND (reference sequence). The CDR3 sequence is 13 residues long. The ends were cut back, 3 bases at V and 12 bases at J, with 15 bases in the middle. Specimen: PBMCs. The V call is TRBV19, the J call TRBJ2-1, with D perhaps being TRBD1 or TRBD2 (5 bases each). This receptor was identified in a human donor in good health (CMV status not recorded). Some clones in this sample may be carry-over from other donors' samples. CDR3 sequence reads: CASSILRDGGQFF. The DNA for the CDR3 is TGTGCCAGTAGTATCCTTCGGGACGGCGGGCAGTTCTTC.